The rows below give T cell receptor beta chains drawn from one sample of a study of Graves' ophthalmopathy and Graves' hyperthyroidism. TCRdb itself ran the multiplex PCR reads through MiXCR, one entry per CDR3 protein. The repertoire includes just over 400,000 distinct CDR3 sequences, around 21% of them detected once, and roughly 3% sits in the top ten. Specimen: peripheral blood. The receptors were sampled from a woman younger than 30 with stable Graves' hyperthyroidism. The CDR3 runs from the conserved cysteine through the conserved F or W. The D gene is left open where the match is weak. Not every row has a clone size; where given, it reads once, few, many or a size class.

clone size	D gene	V gene	J gene	CDR3 DNA	CDR3 protein
many	-	TRBV12-3/TRBV12-4	TRBJ2-7	TGTGCCAGCAGTCCTCTGAACACCTACGAGCAGTACTTC	CASSPLNTYEQYF
many	TRBD1	TRBV29-1	TRBJ2-5	TGCAGCTCCACCGGGACAGGGGGCGAAGAGACCCAGTACTTC	CSSTGTGGEETQYF
many	TRBD2	TRBV6-1	TRBJ2-2	TGTGCCAGCACGGGACTAGCGGGGATGAGGACCGGGGAGCTGTTTTTT	CASTGLAGMRTGELFF
-	-	TRBV7-2	TRBJ1-6	TGTGCCAGCAACCTGTCGGGCAGCAATAATTCACCCCTCCACTTT	CASNLSGSNNSPLHF
many	TRBD2	TRBV6-4	TRBJ2-2	TGTGCCAGCAGTCCGGACTGGCGGGAGGCAAACACCGGGGAGCTGTTTTTT	CASSPDWREANTGELFF
few	TRBD1	TRBV3-1	TRBJ1-5	TGTGCCAGCAGCAAGACAGGGGGTAGTAATGGCAATCAGCCCCAGCATTTT	CASSKTGGSNGNQPQHF
many	-	TRBV4-1	TRBJ2-2	TGCGCCAGCAGCCAAGGAATAACCGCCGAGGGCACCGGGGAGCTGTTTTTT	CASSQGITAEGTGELFF
-	-	TRBV20-1	TRBJ2-7	TGCAGTGCCACTGGGTATGGGGGGCGCGACGAGCAGTACTTC	CSATGYGGRDEQYF
few	TRBD2	TRBV6-1	TRBJ2-5	TGTGCCAGCAGTCCGGGACTAGCGGGCCCACAAGAGACCCAGTACTTC	CASSPGLAGPQETQYF
many	-	TRBV6-2/TRBV6-3	TRBJ1-3	TGTGCCAGCAGTTACCGACCTGGGGGATCTGGAAACACCATATATTTT	CASSYRPGGSGNTIYF
many	-	TRBV20-1	TRBJ2-4	TGCAGTGCAAGACAGCCCTCCCGGCAAAACATTCAGTACTTC	CSARQPSRQNIQYF
many	-	TRBV5-1	TRBJ2-7	TGCGCCAGCAAGCGGTCGGGAATCTCCTACGAGCAGTACTTC	CASKRSGISYEQYF
-	-	TRBV24-1	TRBJ1-6	TGTGCCACCAGTGAAGGGTATAATTCACCCCTCCACTTT	CATSEGYNSPLHF
many	TRBD2	TRBV7-8	TRBJ2-7	TGTGCCAGCAGCTTAGGCCCGATCACAGCGGGAGGGCACGAGCAGTACTTC	CASSLGPITAGGHEQYF
many	TRBD1	TRBV6-2/TRBV6-3	TRBJ2-7	TGTGCCAGCAAGGGGGACCGACAGGGCACCTACGAGCAGTACTTC	CASKGDRQGTYEQYF
-	-	TRBV20-1	TRBJ1-5	TGCAGTGCTTCCGGGACCAGAAGTCAGCCCCAGCATTTT	CSASGTRSQPQHF
few	TRBD1	TRBV6-1	TRBJ2-2	TGTGCCAGCTCGATACAGGGGGCCGAGCTGTTTTTT	CASSIQGAELFF
-	-	TRBV30	TRBJ2-7	TGTGCCTGGACCTCAGGCTTACCCGAGCAGTACTTC	CAWTSGLPEQYF
many	-	TRBV20-1	TRBJ1-5	TGCAGTGCCATCGTCGGGGGCTCAGATCAGCCCCAGCATTTT	CSAIVGGSDQPQHF
-	TRBD1	TRBV6-2/TRBV6-3	TRBJ2-7	TGTGCCAGCACTCGACAGGGGGCGTCTAATTACGAGCAGTACTTC	CASTRQGASNYEQYF
many	-	TRBV20-1	TRBJ2-4	TGCAGTGCTAGAGATAGGTTGAGAACGATATCCCAAAACATTCAGTACTTC	CSARDRLRTISQNIQYF
-	TRBD1	TRBV4-1	TRBJ2-5	TGCGCCAGCAGCCCGACAGGGACAGGCCCTGAGACCCAGTACTTC	CASSPTGTGPETQYF